These 20 T cell receptor beta chains were all obtained from the same sample, sequenced in a study of cytomegalovirus exposure and HLA in healthy donors. The PCR made use of 60 Vbeta and 13 Jbeta primers. Method: immunoSEQ multiplex PCR; TCRdb's copy keeps in-frame clones and lacks some. Among around 140,000 clones listed, 77% were seen once. Sequencing input: PBMCs. The source is a male donor in good health and CMV-seronegative.

This clone was found a few times. The chain uses TRBV27 and TRBJ2-7, with TRBD2 matching over 9 bases. The CDR3 is made up of 14 amino acids. The germline gives CDR1 MNHEY, CDR2 SMNVEV (reference sequence). Trimming took 6 bases from V and 2 from J; bases not matched to a gene: 5. DNA for the CDR3: TGTGCCAGCAGGTTAGCGGGAGATACCTACGAGCAGTACTTC. Translated: CASRLAGDTYEQYF.

This clone has more than one count but fewer than ten. This chain links TRBV7-3 with TRBJ2-7; TRBD1 agrees at 12 bases. Germline V gene lookup returns CDR1 SGHTA and CDR2 FQGTGA. The CDR3 extends over 15 amino acids. V shed 5 bases, J shed 2 bases, and the junction held 4 bases outside the gene matches. The chain's CDR3 is CASSPGQGAPYEQYF. The DNA of the CDR3 is TGTGCCAGCAGCCCGGGACAGGGGGCTCCCTACGAGCAGTACTTC.

This clone was found a few times. V gene TRBV18 combines with J gene TRBJ2-5, with TRBD2 identical over 9 bases. CDR3 length: 17 residues. Germline values: CDR1 KGHSH, CDR2 LQKENI. The V and J ends lost 6 bases and 3 bases, in that order; junction bases with no gene match: 14. CDR3 residues: CASSLLSAGGEKETQYF. The CDR3 nucleotides read TGTGCCAGCTCTCTACTGTCAGCGGGAGGAGAAAAAGAGACCCAGTACTTC.

The chain has TRBV7-9 and TRBJ2-2, with TRBD1 matching over 8 bases. The germline V gene encodes CDR1 SEHNR and CDR2 FQNEAQ (reference sequence). The CDR3 extends over 15 amino acids. The ends lost 4 bases at V and 2 bases at J; junction bases unmatched: 3. The CDR3 coding sequence is TGTGCCAGCAGCTCGGGACAGGTCAACACCGGGGAGCTGTTTTTT. This sequence encodes CASSSGQVNTGELFF.

This chain connects TRBV19 to TRBJ1-3; maybe TRBD1 (6 bases). Germline lookup yields CDR1 LNHDA and CDR2 SQIVND (reference sequence). This CDR3 region has 15 residues. V was shortened by 5 bases and J by 2 bases, with 13 bases between the two germline ends. In DNA, the CDR3 is TGTGCCAGTAGTGTACAGGGACTAGCTGGAAACACCATATATTTT. Protein product: CASSVQGLAGNTIYF.

As regards this clone: Compared with germline, one end of the junction differs, possibly owing to a read error. The V call is TRBV7-9, the J call TRBJ1-1; 7 bases agree with TRBD1. Germline V lookup: CDR1 SEHNR, CDR2 FQNEAQ (reference sequence). CDR3 length: 12 amino acids. DNA of the CDR3: TGTTCCAGCAGCTTTCGGACAGGCCCAGCTTTCTTT. Encoded protein: CSSSFRTGPAFF.

This chain's CDR3 is CASSAGVDTQYF. The CDR3 DNA is TGTGCCAGCAGTGCAGGGGTGGATACGCAGTATTTT. The rearrangement links TRBV6-6 to TRBJ2-3; possible D gene TRBD1, 6 bases. Trimming removed 5 bases from V and 6 bases from J, with 9 bases in between. The germline V gene has CDR1 MNHNY and CDR2 SVGAGI (reference sequence). The CDR3 is 12 amino acids.

The CDR3 DNA follows: TGCGCCAGCAGCCCGACAGGGAATGAGCAGTTCTTC. The encoded protein is CASSPTGNEQFF. The rearrangement links TRBV4-1 to TRBJ2-1; 7 nucleotides match TRBD1. The CDR3 is made up of 12 amino acids. Per germline, CDR1 MGHRA and CDR2 YSYEKL. Trimming removed 4 bases from V and 7 bases from J; junction bases left unmatched: 1.

This chain links TRBV19 with TRBJ2-1; 8 bases match TRBD2. The germline V gene has CDR1 LNHDA and CDR2 SQIVND (reference sequence). V shed 3 bases and J 6 bases; nucleotides not matched to a gene: 13. The length of the CDR3 is 17 residues. CDR3 bases: TGTGCCAGTAGTATTAGGGTAGCGGGACATAGAGGCAATGAGCAGTTCTTC. Translating it yields CASSIRVAGHRGNEQFF.

The V and J genes are TRBV30 and TRBJ2-3, with 11 positions matching TRBD2. Germline V gives CDR1 GTSNPN, CDR2 SVGIG (reference sequence). Unmatched junction bases numbered 6, after V lost 2 bases and J lost 5 bases. CDR3 size: 15 residues. The CDR3: CAWSPGLAEGDTQYF. The CDR3 region has the DNA TGTGCCTGGAGTCCGGGACTAGCGGAGGGAGATACGCAGTATTTT. Variable domain in full (rest from reference TRBV30 and TRBJ2-3): SQTIHQWPATLVQPVGSPLSLECTVEGTSNPNLYWYRQAAGRGLQLLFYSVGIGQISSEVPQNLSASRPQDRQFILSSKKLLLSDSGFYLCAWSPGLAEGDTQYFGPGTRLTVL.

The rearrangement uses TRBV19 and TRBJ2-4; TRBD2 is a possible D gene (6 bases). The V gene's germline CDR1 is LNHDA and CDR2 SQIVND (reference sequence). Trimming shortened V by 3 bases and J by 1 base, and 13 bases separated the two germline ends. This CDR3 has 16 amino acids. CDR3 bases: TGTGCCAGTAGTATTGCGCAGGAGGGGGCCAAAAACATTCAGTACTTC. Translation: CASSIAQEGAKNIQYF.

V and J are TRBV6-1 and TRBJ2-1; no definite D call. Looked up from germline, CDR1 is MNHNS and CDR2 is SASEGT. This CDR3 region has 14 residues. Deletions cut 2 bases from V and 6 bases from J, with 11 bases between. The CDR3 DNA is TGTGCCAGCAGTGAACTGGGCATAGGCAATGAGCAGTTCTTC. Protein sequence: CASSELGIGNEQFF.

The chain uses TRBV18 and TRBJ2-3, with no clear D. The V gene's germline CDR1 is KGHSH and CDR2 LQKENI. There are 15 residues in the CDR3. Trimming took off 2 bases at V and 5 bases at J, with 14 bases between the two ends. DNA of the CDR3: TGTGCCAGCTCACCAAGGCCGGCTGGCGGAGATACGCAGTATTTT. This translates into CASSPRPAGGDTQYF. Filled out from reference TRBV18 and TRBJ2-3, the complete variable domain reads NAGVMQNPRHLVRRRGQEARLRCSPMKGHSHVYWYRQLPEEGLKFMVYLQKENIIDESGMPKERFSAEFPKEGPSILRIQQVVRGDSAAYFCASSPRPAGGDTQYFGPGTRLTVL.

V is TRBV4-1 and J is TRBJ2-4, with 10 bases lining up with TRBD1. CDR1 is MGHRA and CDR2 is YSYEKL in the germline V gene. The junction had 8 bases not matched to a gene; V was cut back by 0 bases and J by 0 bases. The CDR3 has 19 amino acids. The CDR3 DNA follows: TGCGCCAGCAGCCAAGAAAGGGACAGGGGACCACTAGCCAAAAACATTCAGTACTTC. Translation: CASSQERDRGPLAKNIQYF.

This chain links TRBV4-1 with TRBJ2-3, with 16 nucleotides matching TRBD2. Germline loops: CDR1 MGHRA, CDR2 YSYEKL. Trimming at V came to 4 bases and at J to 6 bases, leaving 10 bases not matched to a gene. This CDR3 is 18 amino acids long. The CDR3 nucleotides read TGCGCCAGCAGCCCCTCCGGGACTAGCGGGAGGGCCTGGGATACGCAGTATTTT. Its protein is CASSPSGTSGRAWDTQYF.

This clone came up once. This chain connects TRBV7-3 to TRBJ2-7; D may be TRBD1 (6 bases). Germline V gives CDR1 SGHTA, CDR2 FQGTGA. Trimming shortened V by 2 bases and J by 2 bases, and 10 bases separated the two germline ends. The CDR3 consists of 14 residues. DNA of the CDR3: TGTGCCAGCAGCTTATCGGCAGGGGCCTACGAGCAGTACTTC. Encoded protein: CASSLSAGAYEQYF.

The chain couples TRBV2 to TRBJ1-3; the D gene is possibly TRBD1 (6 bases). Germline V CDR1 and CDR2: SNHLY, FYNNEI. The CDR3 is 16 amino acids. V lost 6 bases, J lost 4 bases, and 19 bases lay in between. The CDR3 sequence: CASRAELGGAGNTIYF. The CDR3 nucleotides read TGTGCCAGCAGGGCCGAGCTAGGGGGAGCCGGAAACACCATATATTTT.

The rearrangement links TRBV6-5 to TRBJ1-2; D is unresolved. V was shortened by 0 bases and J by 2 bases, with 10 bases between the two germline ends. The V gene's germline CDR1 is MNHEY and CDR2 SVGAGI. There are 15 residues in the CDR3. Written as DNA, the CDR3 is TGTGCCAGCAGTTACTCGTACAGACAAAACTATGGCTACACCTTC. This sequence encodes CASSYSYRQNYGYTF.

In this sample, this clone turned up a few times. The rearrangement joins TRBV16 to TRBJ1-2; 7 nucleotides agree with TRBD1. The CDR3 extends over 15 amino acids. CDR1 KGHSY and CDR2 FQNENV come from the germline V gene. Trimming at V came to 1 base and at J to 2 bases, leaving 4 bases not matched to a gene. In DNA form, the CDR3 reads TGTGCCAGCAGCCAATTAACAGGGGCGAACTATGGCTACACCTTC. Protein sequence: CASSQLTGANYGYTF.

This clone is a singleton in its sample. The rearrangement joins TRBV5-1 to TRBJ2-5, with a tentative D call TRBD2 (6 bases). Between the trimmed V and J ends, which lost 4 bases and 4 bases, there was a span of 11 bases. The CDR3 is 13 residues long. The germline V gene has CDR1 SGHRS and CDR2 YFSETQ. The CDR3 region is CASSRRVAETQYF. The CDR3 bases are TGCGCCAGCAGCCGGAGGGTGGCAGAGACCCAGTACTTC. The full variable domain, rest sourced from reference TRBV5-1 and TRBJ2-5, is KAGVTQTPRYLIKTRGQQVTLSCSPISGHRSVSWYQQTPGQGLQFLFEYFSETQRNKGNFPGRFSGRQFSNSRSEMNVSTLELGDSALYLCASSRRVAETQYFGPGTRLLVL.